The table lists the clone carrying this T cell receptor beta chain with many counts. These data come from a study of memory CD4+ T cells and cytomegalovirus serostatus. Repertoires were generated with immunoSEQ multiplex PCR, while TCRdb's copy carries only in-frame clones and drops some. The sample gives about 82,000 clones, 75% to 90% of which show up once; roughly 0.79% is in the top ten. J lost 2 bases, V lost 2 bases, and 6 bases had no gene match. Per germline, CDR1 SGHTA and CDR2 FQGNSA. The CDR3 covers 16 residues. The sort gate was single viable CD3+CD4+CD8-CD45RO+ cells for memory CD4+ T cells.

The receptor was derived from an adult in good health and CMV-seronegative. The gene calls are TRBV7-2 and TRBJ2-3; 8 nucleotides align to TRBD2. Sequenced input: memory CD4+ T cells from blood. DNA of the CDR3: TGTGCCAGCAGCTTACGGGAGCGGGGGTACACAGATACGCAGTATTTT. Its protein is CASSLRERGYTDTQYF.